The 5 T cell receptor beta chains below were found in one sample sequenced in a study of blood T cell repertoires in COVID-19. Method: immunoSEQ multiplex PCR; TCRdb's copy keeps in-frame clones and lacks some. This table holds roughly 280,000 clones, around nine tenths found once. Sequencing input: peripheral blood. The receptors come from a man in his forties with active or convalescent COVID-19.

V and J are TRBV10-3 and TRBJ1-4; 9 nucleotides agree with TRBD1. V was pared by 10 bases and J by 5 bases, with 11 bases of the junction left unmatched. Per germline, CDR1 ENHRY and CDR2 SYGVKD. The CDR3 has 15 residues. This CDR3 reads CATGRTGELNEKLFF. The CDR3, as DNA: TGTGCCACCGGCCGGACAGGGGAGTTGAATGAAAAACTGTTTTTT.

The chain recombines TRBV5-1 with TRBJ2-3; TRBD2 aligns across 11 bases. J was trimmed by 6 bases and V by 6 bases; bases with no gene match: 9. Germline CDR1 reads SGHRS; CDR2 reads YFSETQ. CDR3 length: 15 amino acids. The CDR3 bases are TGCGCCAGCAATAAGGCTAGCGGGGGGTATGATACGCAGTATTTT. Its translation: CASNKASGGYDTQYF.

This clone is a singleton in its sample. The chain has TRBV27 and TRBJ1-2; D is unclear. This CDR3 comprises 13 residues. V was trimmed by 3 bases and J by 5 bases, leaving 10 bases between them. CDR1 and CDR2 (germline): MNHEY, SMNVEV (reference sequence). The CDR3 loop is CASSLAGRYGYTF. In DNA form, the CDR3 reads TGTGCCAGCAGTTTGGCAGGCCGATATGGCTACACCTTC.

The rearrangement links TRBV7-9 to TRBJ1-1; TRBD1 matches at 8 bases. CDR3 length equals 13 residues. V lost 3 bases to trimming and J lost 4 bases; unmatched junction nucleotides: 1. CDR1 is SEHNR and CDR2 is FQNEAQ in the germline V gene (reference sequence). The CDR3 spells CASSFQGATEAFF. In nucleotides, the CDR3 is TGTGCCAGCAGCTTCCAGGGGGCCACTGAAGCTTTCTTT.

The rearrangement uses TRBV18 and TRBJ2-2; TRBD1 matches 9 bases. The CDR3 loop spans 16 amino acids. Germline CDR1 KGHSH, CDR2 LQKENI. Trimming cost V 3 bases and J 4 bases; bases outside gene matches: 6. The CDR3 DNA is TGTGCCAGCTCACCCAACAGGGGGCTCTCCACCGGGGAGCTGTTTTTT. It encodes CASSPNRGLSTGELFF.